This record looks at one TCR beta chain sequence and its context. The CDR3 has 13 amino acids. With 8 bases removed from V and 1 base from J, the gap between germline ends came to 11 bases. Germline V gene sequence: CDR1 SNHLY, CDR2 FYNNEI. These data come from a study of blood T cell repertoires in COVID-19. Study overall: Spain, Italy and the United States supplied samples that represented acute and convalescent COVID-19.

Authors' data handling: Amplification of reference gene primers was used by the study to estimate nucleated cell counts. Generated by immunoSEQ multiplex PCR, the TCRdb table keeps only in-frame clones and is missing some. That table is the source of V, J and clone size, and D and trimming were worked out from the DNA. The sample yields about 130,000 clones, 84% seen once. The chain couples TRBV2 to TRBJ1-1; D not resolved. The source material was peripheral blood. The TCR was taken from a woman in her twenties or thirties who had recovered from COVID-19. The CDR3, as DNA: TGTGCCAGCGGCCTGGACTCGAACACTGAAGCTTTCTTT. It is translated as CASGLDSNTEAFF.